Below, 7 T cell receptor beta chains from the same sample are listed, as sequenced in a study of blood T cell repertoires in COVID-19. Generated by immunoSEQ multiplex PCR, the TCRdb table keeps only in-frame clones and is missing some. The data hold 100,000 to 150,000 clones, with over 75% observed a single time. The sequenced sample consisted of peripheral blood. Receptors originate from an elderly woman with acute or convalescent COVID-19.

This sequence joins TRBV15 and TRBJ1-5, with D perhaps matching TRBD1 (6 bases). V gave up 2 bases and J gave up 4 bases, with 12 bases separating them. The CDR3 consists of 15 residues. Germline V gene data show CDR1 as LNHNV and CDR2 as YYDKDF (reference sequence). CDR3 nucleotides: TGTGCCACCAGCAGAATTAGACAGGAGAATCAGCCCCAGCATTTT. Protein product: CATSRIRQENQPQHF.

The chain is built from TRBV5-1 and TRBJ2-3, with 7 bases lining up with TRBD2. Germline assignment: CDR1 SGHRS and CDR2 YFSETQ. The CDR3 consists of 16 residues. Trimming took 4 bases from V and 1 from J; bases not matched to a gene: 9. The CDR3 region has the DNA TGCGCCAGCAGCCCCGGAGGGCTAGCGGGCACAGATACGCAGTATTTT. The encoded protein is CASSPGGLAGTDTQYF. The full variable domain, in which reference TRBV5-1 and TRBJ2-3 provide the parts outside the CDR3, is KAGVTQTPRYLIKTRGQQVTLSCSPISGHRSVSWYQQTPGQGLQFLFEYFSETQRNKGNFPGRFSGRQFSNSRSEMNVSTLELGDSALYLCASSPGGLAGTDTQYFGPGTRLTVL.

This clone has a handful of counts. V is TRBV3-1 (or the pseudogene TRBV3-2) and J is TRBJ1-2, with D perhaps matching TRBD1 (5 bases). The V gene's germline CDR1 is LGHDT and CDR2 YNNKEL (reference sequence). The CDR3 has 14 residues. Between the trimmed V and J ends, which lost 6 bases and 7 bases, there was a span of 18 bases. The CDR3 is CASSLMGGSSGYTF. The CDR3 DNA reads TGTGCCAGCAGTCTTATGGGGGGGAGTTCTGGCTACACCTTC.

The rearrangement uses TRBV1 and TRBJ2-7; the table's D call, TRBD2, was not checked against the DNA. TRBV1 is a documented pseudogene. CDR3 length equals 14 residues. For the CDR3, the DNA is TGCACCAGCAGACCTTCCCCCCTAGCGGGGGTGCAGTACGTC. It is translated as CTSRPSPLAGVQYV.

The chain combines TRBV11-2 with TRBJ2-3; 7 nucleotides align to TRBD1. The CDR3 has 15 residues. Germline V CDR1 and CDR2: SGHAT, FQNNGV. V shed 4 bases and J 0 bases; nucleotides not matched to a gene: 4. The CDR3 DNA is TGTGCCAGCAGCTCGGGACAGTCTAGCACAGATACGCAGTATTTT. Residues: CASSSGQSSTDTQYF.

The chain couples TRBV2 to TRBJ1-1; D is possibly TRBD1 (6 bases). CDR1 and CDR2 from the germline V gene are SNHLY and FYNNEI. V shed 6 bases and J shed 5 bases, with 16 bases lying between them. CDR3 length: 14 residues. The CDR3 DNA reads as TGTGCCAGCAGACAACAGGGCGGGGGTACTGAAGCTTTCTTT. Protein sequence: CASRQQGGGTEAFF.

This clone appeared a single time. J is TRBJ1-1 and V is TRBV19; no definite D call. Per germline, CDR1 LNHDA and CDR2 SQIVND (reference sequence). Trimming removed 3 bases from V and 6 bases from J, with 14 bases in between. CDR3 length: 14 residues. The CDR3 nucleotides are TGTGCCAGTAGTATCGGCTTGGGCCTCCCTGAAGCTTTCTTT. As protein: CASSIGLGLPEAFF.